This T cell receptor beta chain was captured by sequencing in a study of blood T cell repertoires in COVID-19. Method: immunoSEQ multiplex PCR; TCRdb's copy keeps in-frame clones and lacks some. The sample contains about 160,000 clones, 85% to 90% of which appear only once. Unmatched junction bases numbered 11, after V lost 5 bases and J lost 2 bases. The CDR3 extends over 17 amino acids. Germline assignment: CDR1 SEHNR and CDR2 FQNEAQ (reference sequence). The rearrangement joins TRBV7-9 to TRBJ2-5, with 10 bases identical to TRBD2. Sequenced material: PBMCs or T cells enriched from blood (not recorded which). The source is a woman aged 45-59 years who had recovered from COVID-19. CDR3 region: CASSAGLLAGAQETQYF. CDR3 coding DNA: TGTGCCAGCAGCGCAGGGCTGCTAGCGGGGGCTCAAGAGACCCAGTACTTC. Full variable domain (outside the CDR3, taken from reference TRBV7-9 and TRBJ2-5): DTGVSQNPRHKITKRGQNVTFRCDPISEHNRLYWYRQTLGQGPEFLTYFQNEAQLEKSRLLSDRFSAERPKGSFSTLEIQRTEQGDSAMYLCASSAGLLAGAQETQYFGPGTRLLVL.